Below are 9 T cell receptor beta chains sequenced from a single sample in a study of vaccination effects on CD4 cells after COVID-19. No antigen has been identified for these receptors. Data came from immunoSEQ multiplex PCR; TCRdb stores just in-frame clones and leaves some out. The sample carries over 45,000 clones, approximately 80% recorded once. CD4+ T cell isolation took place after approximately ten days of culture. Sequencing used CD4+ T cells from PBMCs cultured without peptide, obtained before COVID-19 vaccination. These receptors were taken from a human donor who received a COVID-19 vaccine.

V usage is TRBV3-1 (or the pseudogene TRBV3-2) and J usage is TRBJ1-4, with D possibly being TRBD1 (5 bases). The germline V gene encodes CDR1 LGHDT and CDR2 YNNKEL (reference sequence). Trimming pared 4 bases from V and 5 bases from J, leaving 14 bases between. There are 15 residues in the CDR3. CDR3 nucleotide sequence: TGTGCCAGCAGCCCCCAGGGAGGGTGGAATGAAAAACTGTTTTTT. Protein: CASSPQGGWNEKLFF.

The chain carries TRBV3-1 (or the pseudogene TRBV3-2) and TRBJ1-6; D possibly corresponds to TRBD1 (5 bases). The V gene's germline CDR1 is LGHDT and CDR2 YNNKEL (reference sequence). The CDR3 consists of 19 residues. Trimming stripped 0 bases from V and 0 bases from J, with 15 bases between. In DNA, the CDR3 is TGTGCCAGCAGCCAAGATCCTTGGGGCACGAGCTCCTATAATTCACCCCTCCACTTT. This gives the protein CASSQDPWGTSSYNSPLHF.

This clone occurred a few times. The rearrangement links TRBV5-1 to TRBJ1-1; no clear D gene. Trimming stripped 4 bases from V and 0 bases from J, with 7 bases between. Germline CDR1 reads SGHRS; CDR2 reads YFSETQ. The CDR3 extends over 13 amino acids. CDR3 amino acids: CASSREVNTEAFF. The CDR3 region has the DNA TGCGCCAGCAGCCGGGAAGTGAACACTGAAGCTTTCTTT.

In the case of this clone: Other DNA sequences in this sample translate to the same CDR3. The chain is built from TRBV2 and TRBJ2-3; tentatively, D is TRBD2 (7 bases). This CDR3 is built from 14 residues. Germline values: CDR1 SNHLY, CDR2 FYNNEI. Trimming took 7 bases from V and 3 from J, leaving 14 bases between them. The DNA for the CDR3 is TGTGCCAGCATAAGGGGGGGGAGAACAGATACGCAGTATTTT. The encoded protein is CASIRGGRTDTQYF.

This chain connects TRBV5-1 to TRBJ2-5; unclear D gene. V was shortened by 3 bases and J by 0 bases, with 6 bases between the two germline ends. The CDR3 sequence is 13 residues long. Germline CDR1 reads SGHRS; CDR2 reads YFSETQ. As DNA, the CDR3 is TGCGCCAGCAGCTGGGCGGACCAAGAGACCCAGTACTTC. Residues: CASSWADQETQYF.

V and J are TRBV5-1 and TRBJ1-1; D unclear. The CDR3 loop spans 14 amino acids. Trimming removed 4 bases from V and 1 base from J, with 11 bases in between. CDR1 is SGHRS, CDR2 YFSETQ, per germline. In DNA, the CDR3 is TGCGCCAGCAGCCCACAGTTCTCGAACACTGAAGCTTTCTTT. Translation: CASSPQFSNTEAFF.

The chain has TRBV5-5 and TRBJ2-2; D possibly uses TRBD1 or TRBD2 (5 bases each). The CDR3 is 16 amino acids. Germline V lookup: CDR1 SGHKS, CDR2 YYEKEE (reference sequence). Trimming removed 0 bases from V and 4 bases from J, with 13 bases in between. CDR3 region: CASSLGIGAGTGELFF. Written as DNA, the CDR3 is TGTGCCAGCAGCTTGGGGATTGGGGCGGGCACCGGGGAGCTGTTTTTT.

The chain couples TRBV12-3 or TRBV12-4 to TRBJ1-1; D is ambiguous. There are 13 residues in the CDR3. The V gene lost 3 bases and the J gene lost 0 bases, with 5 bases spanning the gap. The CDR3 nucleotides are TGTGCCAGCAGTTTCAGGATGAACACTGAAGCTTTCTTT. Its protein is CASSFRMNTEAFF.

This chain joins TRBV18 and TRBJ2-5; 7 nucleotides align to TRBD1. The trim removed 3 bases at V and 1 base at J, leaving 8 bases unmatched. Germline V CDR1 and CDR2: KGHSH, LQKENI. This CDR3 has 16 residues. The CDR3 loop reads CASSPSVGTAQETQYF. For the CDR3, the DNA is TGTGCCAGCTCACCTTCCGTTGGGACAGCCCAAGAGACCCAGTACTTC.